A single sample is the source of the 3 T cell receptor beta chains below, sequenced in a study of shared clonotypes between healthy human individuals. Only in-frame clones appear in the TCRdb table, and some are missing; sequencing was by immunoSEQ multiplex PCR. This sample has 950,000 to 1,300,000 clones; more than 65% occur once, and the top ten carry roughly 1.5%. Sequencing was performed on memory CD4+ T cells sorted from blood. The subset denotes: CD45RA-negative fraction. The source is a man younger than 35 in good health.

In its sample, this clone was seen a few times. The V gene is TRBV6-1, the J gene TRBJ1-2; 8 bases agree with TRBD1. V was clipped by 0 bases and J by 4 bases; unmatched bases: 4. The germline V gene encodes CDR1 MNHNS and CDR2 SASEGT. The CDR3 is 15 residues long. The CDR3, as DNA: TGTGCCAGCAGTGAAGCAGGGACAGGCTTCTATGGCTACACCTTC. This gives the protein CASSEAGTGFYGYTF.

The sample holds a few counts of this clone. The chain combines TRBV28 with TRBJ1-4; D is ambiguous. Germline CDR1 reads MDHEN; CDR2 reads SYDVKM. The CDR3 spans 14 residues. V was shortened by 3 bases and J by 4 bases, with 9 bases between the two germline ends. The CDR3: CASSLTVYNEKLFF. CDR3 nucleotide sequence: TGTGCCAGCAGTTTGACGGTTTATAATGAAAAACTGTTTTTT.

This chain connects TRBV2 to TRBJ2-7; a weak D match, TRBD1 (6 bases). From germline, CDR1 is SNHLY and CDR2 FYNNEI. V was trimmed by 8 bases and J by 0 bases, leaving 11 bases between them. This CDR3 region has 13 residues. This chain's CDR3 is CASLQGSSYEQYF. The CDR3 nucleotides read TGTGCCAGCCTACAGGGATCCTCCTACGAGCAGTACTTC.